The TCR beta chain described here comes from a study of cytomegalovirus exposure and HLA in healthy donors. V shed 2 bases and J 4 bases; nucleotides not matched to a gene: 3. The CDR3 loop spans 16 amino acids. Germline V gene data show CDR1 as MNHEY and CDR2 as SVGAGI. It was with 60 Vbeta and 13 Jbeta primers that the PCR ran. Sequenced by immunoSEQ multiplex PCR; TCRdb stores in-frame clones only, minus some. Of 30,000 to 45,000 clones listed, more than 65% are singletons. Sample: PBMCs. The chain carries TRBV6-5 and TRBJ2-1; 12 nucleotides align to TRBD2. This TCR was sampled from a woman between 18 and 30 years old in good health and CMV-seronegative. CDR3 sequence: CASSYGGLAGYNEQFF. Here the CDR3 DNA reads TGTGCCAGCAGTTACGGTGGACTAGCGGGGTACAATGAGCAGTTCTTC.